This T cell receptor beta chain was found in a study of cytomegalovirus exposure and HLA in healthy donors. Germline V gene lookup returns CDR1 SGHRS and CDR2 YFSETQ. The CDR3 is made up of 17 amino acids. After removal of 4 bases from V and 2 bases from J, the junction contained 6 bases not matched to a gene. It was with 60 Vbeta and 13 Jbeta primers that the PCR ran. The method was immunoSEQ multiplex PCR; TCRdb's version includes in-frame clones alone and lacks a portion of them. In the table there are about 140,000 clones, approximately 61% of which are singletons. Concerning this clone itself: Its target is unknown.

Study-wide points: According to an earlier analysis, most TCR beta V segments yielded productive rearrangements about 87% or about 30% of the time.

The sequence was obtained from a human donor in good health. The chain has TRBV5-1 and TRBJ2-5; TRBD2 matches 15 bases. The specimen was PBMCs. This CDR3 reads CASSGGLAGGYQETQYF. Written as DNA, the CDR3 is TGCGCCAGCAGCGGGGGACTAGCGGGAGGTTATCAAGAGACCCAGTACTTC.